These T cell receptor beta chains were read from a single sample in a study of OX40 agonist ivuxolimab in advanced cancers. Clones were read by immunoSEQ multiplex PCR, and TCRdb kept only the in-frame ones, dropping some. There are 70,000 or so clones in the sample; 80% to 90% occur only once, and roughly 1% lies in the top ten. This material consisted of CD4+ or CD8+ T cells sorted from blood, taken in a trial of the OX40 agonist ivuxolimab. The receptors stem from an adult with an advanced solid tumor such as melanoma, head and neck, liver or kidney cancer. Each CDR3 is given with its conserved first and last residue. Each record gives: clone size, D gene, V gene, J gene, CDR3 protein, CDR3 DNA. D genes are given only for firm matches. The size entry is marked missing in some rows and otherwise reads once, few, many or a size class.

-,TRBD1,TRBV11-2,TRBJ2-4,CASSWDRAKNIQYF,TGTGCCAGCAGCTGGGACAGGGCCAAAAACATTCAGTACTTC
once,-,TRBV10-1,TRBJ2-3,CASSEGGGTDTQYF,TGCGCCAGCAGTGAAGGAGGGGGCACAGATACGCAGTATTTT
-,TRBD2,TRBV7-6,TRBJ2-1,CASSLVVGTTAYNEQFF,TGTGCCAGCAGCTTAGTCGTCGGGACTACTGCCTACAATGAGCAGTTCTTC
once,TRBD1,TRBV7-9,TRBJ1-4,CASSLPRGLEKLFF,TGTGCCAGCAGCTTACCCAGGGGGCTTGAAAAACTGTTTTTT
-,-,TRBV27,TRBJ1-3,CASSFWRNTIYF,TGTGCCAGCAGTTTTTGGAGAAACACCATATATTTT
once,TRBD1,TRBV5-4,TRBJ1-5,CASSLVVRDRGYRNQPQHF,TGTGCCAGCAGCTTGGTGGTTCGGGACAGGGGATATCGCAATCAGCCCCAGCATTTT
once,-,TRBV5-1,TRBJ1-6,CASSPQVSSYNSPLHF,TGCGCCAGCAGCCCACAGGTCAGCTCCTATAATTCACCCCTCCACTTT
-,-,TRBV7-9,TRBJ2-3,CASSLVGAGLTPGTQYF,TGTGCCAGCAGCTTAGTTGGTGCGGGACTCACCCCGGGTACGCAGTATTTT
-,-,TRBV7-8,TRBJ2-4,CASSSYRDTDIQYF,TGTGCCAGCAGCTCATACAGGGATACGGACATTCAGTACTTC
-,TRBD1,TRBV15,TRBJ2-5,CATSIGQGETETQYF,TGTGCCACCAGCATAGGACAGGGAGAGACGGAGACCCAGTACTTC
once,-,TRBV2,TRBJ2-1,CASTPLRDLNNEQFF,TGTGCCAGCACCCCCCTCCGGGACTTGAACAATGAGCAGTTCTTC
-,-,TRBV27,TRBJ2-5,CASSLSETQYF,TGTGCCAGCAGTTTATCAGAGACCCAGTACTTC
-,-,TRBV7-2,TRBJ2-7,CASSLLHRQDFLYEQYF,TGTGCCAGCAGCTTGCTCCACAGACAGGATTTTCTCTACGAGCAGTACTTC
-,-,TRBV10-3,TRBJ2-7,CAISEGPPYEQYF,TGTGCCATCAGTGAGGGACCGCCATACGAGCAGTACTTC
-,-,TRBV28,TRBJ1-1,CASEGGARTEAFF,TGTGCCAGCGAAGGCGGGGCGCGGACTGAAGCTTTCTTT
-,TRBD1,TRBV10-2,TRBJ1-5,CASSAGTGVGQPQHF,TGCGCCAGCAGTGCCGGGACAGGGGTAGGTCAGCCCCAGCATTTT
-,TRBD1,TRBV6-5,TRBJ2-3,CASSRPGQQDTQYF,TGTGCCAGCAGTAGACCGGGACAGCAAGATACGCAGTATTTT
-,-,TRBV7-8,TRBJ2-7,CASSPPLRQGLHEQYF,TGTGCCAGCAGCCCACCCTTAAGGCAGGGTCTCCACGAGCAGTACTTC
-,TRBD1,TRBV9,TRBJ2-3,CASSPWDRAADTQYF,TGTGCCAGCAGCCCGTGGGACAGGGCGGCAGATACGCAGTATTTT
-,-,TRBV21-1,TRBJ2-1,CASRGRTRHEQFF,TGTGCCAGCAGGGGCAGGACTAGGCATGAGCAGTTCTTC
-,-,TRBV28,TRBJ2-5,CASSSGQGGETQYF,TGTGCCAGCAGTTCCGGACAGGGAGGGGAGACCCAGTACTTC
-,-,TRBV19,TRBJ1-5,CASSGSADSNQPQHF,TGTGCCAGTAGCGGGTCCGCGGATAGCAATCAGCCCCAGCATTTT
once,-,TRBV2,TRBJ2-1,CASSEQSYNEQFF,TGTGCCAGCAGTGAACAATCCTACAATGAGCAGTTCTTC
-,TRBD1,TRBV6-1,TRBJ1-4,CASRGDRGNEKLFF,TGTGCCAGCAGGGGGGACAGGGGAAATGAAAAACTGTTTTTT
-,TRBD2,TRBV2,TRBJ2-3,CASRGGGVTDTQYF,TGTGCCAGCCGGGGCGGGGGGGTAACAGATACGCAGTATTTT
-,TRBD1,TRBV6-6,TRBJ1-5,CASSPGTGGNQPQHF,TGTGCCAGCAGTCCCGGGACAGGTGGCAATCAGCCCCAGCATTTT
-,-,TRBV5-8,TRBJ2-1,CASSLAPRGYEQFF,TGTGCCAGCAGCTTGGCCCCAAGGGGCTATGAGCAGTTCTTC
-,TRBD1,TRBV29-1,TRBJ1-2,CSVEEPTGDLGYGYTF,TGCAGCGTTGAAGAGCCGACAGGGGATTTGGGCTATGGCTACACCTTC
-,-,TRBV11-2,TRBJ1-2,CASSLDQGREGYTF,TGTGCCAGCAGCTTAGATCAGGGGCGGGAAGGCTACACCTTC
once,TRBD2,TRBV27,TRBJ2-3,CASGRRLAGGSTDTQYF,TGTGCCAGCGGTCGGCGACTAGCGGGGGGGAGCACAGATACGCAGTATTTT
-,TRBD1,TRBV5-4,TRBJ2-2,CASSFRGPNTGELFF,TGTGCCAGCAGCTTCAGGGGGCCGAACACCGGGGAGCTGTTTTTT
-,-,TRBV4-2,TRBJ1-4,CASSQAGGRFEKLFF,TGTGCCAGCAGCCAAGCCGGGGGGCGCTTTGAAAAACTGTTTTTT
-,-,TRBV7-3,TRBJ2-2,CASSRLDAGELFF,TGTGCCAGCAGCCGTCTTGATGCCGGGGAGCTGTTTTTT
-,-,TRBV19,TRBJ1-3,CASSPLNSGNTIYF,TGTGCCAGTAGTCCCCTCAACTCTGGAAACACCATATATTTT
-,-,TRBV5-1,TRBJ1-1,CASRRDPMNTEAFF,TGCGCCAGCAGGCGGGACCCAATGAACACTGAAGCTTTCTTT
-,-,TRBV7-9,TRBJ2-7,CASSPGRGWDYEQYF,TGTGCCAGCAGCCCTGGTAGGGGGTGGGACTACGAGCAGTACTTC
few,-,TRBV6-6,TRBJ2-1,CASTDYNEQFF,TGTGCCAGCACCGACTACAATGAGCAGTTCTTC
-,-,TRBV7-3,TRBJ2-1,CASSTRPTNEQFF,TGTGCCAGCAGCACTAGACCTACCAATGAGCAGTTCTTC
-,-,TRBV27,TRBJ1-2,CASSLAGRYGYTF,TGTGCCAGCAGTTTAGCAGGGCGATATGGCTACACCTTC
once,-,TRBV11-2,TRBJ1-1,CASSPQGSEAFF,TGTGCCAGCAGCCCGCAGGGGTCTGAAGCTTTCTTT
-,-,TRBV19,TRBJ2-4,CASSGLMRLAKNIQYF,TGTGCCAGTAGTGGACTGATGAGGCTAGCCAAAAACATTCAGTACTTC